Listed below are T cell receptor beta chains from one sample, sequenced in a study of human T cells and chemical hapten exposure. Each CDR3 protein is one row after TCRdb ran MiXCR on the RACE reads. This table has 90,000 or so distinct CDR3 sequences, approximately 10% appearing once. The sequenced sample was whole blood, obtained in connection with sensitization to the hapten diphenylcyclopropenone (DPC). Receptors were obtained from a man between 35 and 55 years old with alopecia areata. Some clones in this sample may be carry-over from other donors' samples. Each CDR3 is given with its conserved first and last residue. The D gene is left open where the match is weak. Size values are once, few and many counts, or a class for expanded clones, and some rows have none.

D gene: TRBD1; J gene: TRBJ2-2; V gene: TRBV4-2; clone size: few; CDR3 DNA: TGTGCCAGCAGCCAACTCATGACAGGGAGGAACACCGGGGAGCTGTTTTTT; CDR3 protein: CASSQLMTGRNTGELFF
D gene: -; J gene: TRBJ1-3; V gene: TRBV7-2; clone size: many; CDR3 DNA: TGTGCCAGCAGTTTAGCTGGAAACACCATATATTTT; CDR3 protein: CASSLAGNTIYF
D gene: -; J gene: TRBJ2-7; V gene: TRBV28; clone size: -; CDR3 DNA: TGTGCCATCCGGGGACGAAGGTCCTACGAGCAGTACTTC; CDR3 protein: CAIRGRRSYEQYF
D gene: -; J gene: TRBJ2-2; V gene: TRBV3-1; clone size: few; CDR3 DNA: TGTGCCAGCAGCCCTCCCCTCAGCGTGACCGGGGAGCTGTTTTTT; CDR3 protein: CASSPPLSVTGELFF
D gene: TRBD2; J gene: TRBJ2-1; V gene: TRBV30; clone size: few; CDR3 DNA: TGTGCCTGGAGTAGGGTCCGGCCTAGCGGGACCTACAATGAGCAGTTCTTC; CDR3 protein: CAWSRVRPSGTYNEQFF
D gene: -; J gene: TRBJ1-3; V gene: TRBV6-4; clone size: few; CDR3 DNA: TGTGCCAGCAGTGACGACAGCCCTGTCGGAAACACCATATATTTT; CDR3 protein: CASSDDSPVGNTIYF
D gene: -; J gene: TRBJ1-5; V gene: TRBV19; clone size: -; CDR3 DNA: TGTGCCAGTAACCGGGGGAGGCATAGCAATCAGCCCCAGCATTTT; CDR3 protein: CASNRGRHSNQPQHF
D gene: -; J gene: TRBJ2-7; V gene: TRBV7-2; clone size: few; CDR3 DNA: TGTGCCAGCAGCTTAGGTGCGCAGGGCCGGGACGAGCAGTACTTC; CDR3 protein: CASSLGAQGRDEQYF
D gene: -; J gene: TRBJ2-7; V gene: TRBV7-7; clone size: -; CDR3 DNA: TGTGCTAGCAGCTTGGCCGGGCCGGGGGAGCAGTACTTC; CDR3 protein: CASSLAGPGEQYF
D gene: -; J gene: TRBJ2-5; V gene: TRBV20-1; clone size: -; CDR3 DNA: TGCAGTGCTAGAGGAGCAACAGGCCAAGAGACCCAGTACTTC; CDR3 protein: CSARGATGQETQYF
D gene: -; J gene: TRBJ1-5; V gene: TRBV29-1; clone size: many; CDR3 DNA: TGCAGCGTTCAGATCTTCGACGGCCATAGCAATCAGCCCCAGCATTTT; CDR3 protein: CSVQIFDGHSNQPQHF
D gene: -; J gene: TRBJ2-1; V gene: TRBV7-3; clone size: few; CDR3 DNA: TGTGCCAGCAGCCCAAGGACAGAATTTTACAATGAGCAGTTCTTC; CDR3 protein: CASSPRTEFYNEQFF
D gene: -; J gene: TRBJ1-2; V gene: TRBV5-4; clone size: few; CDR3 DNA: TGTGCCAGCAGCCTACTGGTTACAGCGAACTATGGCTACACCTTC; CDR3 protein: CASSLLVTANYGYTF
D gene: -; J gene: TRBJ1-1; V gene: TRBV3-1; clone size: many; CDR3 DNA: TGTGCCAGCAGCCAAGTCGCTGCTGAAGCTTTCTTT; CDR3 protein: CASSQVAAEAFF
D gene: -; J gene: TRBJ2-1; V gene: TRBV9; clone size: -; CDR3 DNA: TGTGCCAGCAGTGGGCTTGCGGTCTCCTACAATGAGCAGTTCTTC; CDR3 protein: CASSGLAVSYNEQFF
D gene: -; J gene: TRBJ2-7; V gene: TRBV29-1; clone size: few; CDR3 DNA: TGCAGCGTTGGGGAAGGCAGGGTCTCCTACGAGCAGTACTTC; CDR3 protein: CSVGEGRVSYEQYF
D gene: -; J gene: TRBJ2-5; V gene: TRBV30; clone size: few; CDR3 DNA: TGTGCCTGGAGTGGAGTTATTGGGGGGGAGACCCAGTACTTC; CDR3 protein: CAWSGVIGGETQYF
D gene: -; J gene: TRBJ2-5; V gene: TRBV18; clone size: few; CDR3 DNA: TGTGCCAGCTCACCACAGGTGGGAGCTCAAGAGACCCAGTACTTC; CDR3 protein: CASSPQVGAQETQYF
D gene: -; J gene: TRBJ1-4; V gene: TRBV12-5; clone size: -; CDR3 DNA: TGTGCTAGTCCCTCCAGGCAGAATGAAAAACTGTTTTTT; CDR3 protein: CASPSRQNEKLFF
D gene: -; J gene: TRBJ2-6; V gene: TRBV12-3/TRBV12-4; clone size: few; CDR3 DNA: TGTGCCAGCTGGGGGGTTGCCACATACAATCCGGAGGGGGCCAACGTCCTGACTTTC; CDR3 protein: CASWGVATYNPEGANVLTF
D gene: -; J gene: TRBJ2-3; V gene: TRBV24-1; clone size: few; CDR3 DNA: TGTGCCACCAGTGATCGGGTTCCGAAGGCGCAGTATTTT; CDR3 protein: CATSDRVPKAQYF
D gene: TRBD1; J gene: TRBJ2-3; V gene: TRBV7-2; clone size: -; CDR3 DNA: TGTGCCAGCAGAGACAGGGCCATAAGCACAGATACGCAGTATTTT; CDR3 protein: CASRDRAISTDTQYF